Reported below is one T cell receptor beta chain. Germline values: CDR1 KGHSH, CDR2 LQKENI. V was clipped by 3 bases and J by 1 base, with 5 bases between them. The CDR3 length is 13 residues. Using its own MiXCR run on the PCR reads, TCRdb lists one record per CDR3 protein. The sample holds around 15,000 distinct CDR3 sequences, about 70% seen once. This specimen belongs to a study of vaccination and CD4 T cells after COVID-19. Study context: Six men and four women formed the convalescents, two being Hispanic. Timing of post-vaccine sample collection was a median 72 days after dose two, with a range of 14 to 241.

The sequences come from CD4+ T cells from blood, collected after SARS-CoV-2 vaccination. The TCR was taken from a human donor who had recovered from COVID-19. V usage is TRBV18 and J usage is TRBJ2-3, with unresolved D. The CDR3 DNA reads as TGTGCCAGCTCACCCTCCCGCACAGATACGCAGTATTTT. Encoded protein: CASSPSRTDTQYF.